Listed below are T cell receptor beta chains from one sample, sequenced in a study of shared clonotypes between healthy human individuals. Only in-frame clones appear in the TCRdb table, and some are missing; sequencing was by immunoSEQ multiplex PCR. The repertoire holds about 820,000 clones, 92% seen once, with nearly 25% in the top ten. What was sequenced was naive CD8+ T cells sorted from blood. The origin of the receptors is a young man in good health. CDR3s include the opening cysteine and the closing phenylalanine or tryptophan. A D gene is named only where the DNA matches it firmly. Where a row states a size, it is once, few, many or the class of an expanded clone; other rows omit it.

j_call | v_call | clone_size | d_call | cdr3_nt | cdr3_aa
TRBJ2-3 | TRBV16 | - | - | TGTGCCAGCAGCCACACGGACGTTCCCACAGATACGCAGTATTTT | CASSHTDVPTDTQYF
TRBJ1-2 | TRBV30 | - | - | TGTGCCTGGAGTGTAATCCGACCTGATGGCTACACCTTC | CAWSVIRPDGYTF
TRBJ2-4 | TRBV10-3 | - | - | TGTGCCATCAGTGAGTCAGGCGGGCCTGGCAAAAACATTCAGTACTTC | CAISESGGPGKNIQYF
TRBJ1-2 | TRBV29-1 | once | - | TGCAGCGTTGAAGAGTGGGGGGATGGCTACACCTTC | CSVEEWGDGYTF
TRBJ2-7 | TRBV29-1 | once | TRBD1 | TGCAGCGTTGAATTTCCTAGGGGACAGGACACCTACGAGCAGTACTTC | CSVEFPRGQDTYEQYF
TRBJ1-1 | TRBV7-3 | - | - | TGTGCCAGCAGCTTAACCTCCTGGGGCTCTGAAGCTTTCTTT | CASSLTSWGSEAFF
TRBJ1-2 | TRBV2 | - | - | TGTGCCAGCAGTGAAGGTGGCTACACCTTC | CASSEGGYTF
TRBJ2-5 | TRBV9 | - | - | TGTGCCAGCAGCACCGGACAATTGAGGGAGACCCAGTACTTC | CASSTGQLRETQYF
TRBJ1-2 | TRBV29-1 | - | - | TGCAGCGGCAAAACAGGGATCGACTATGGCTACACCTTC | CSGKTGIDYGYTF
TRBJ2-7 | TRBV29-1 | few | TRBD2 | TGCAGCGTTGAAGAAAGCGGGAGGGAGACCTACGAGCAGTACTTC | CSVEESGRETYEQYF
TRBJ2-7 | TRBV28 | - | - | TGTGCCAGCAGCAGCGCGGCCTACGAGCAGTACTTC | CASSSAAYEQYF
TRBJ2-7 | TRBV28 | - | - | TGTGCCAGCAGGACAGACAGGAGAGACTACGAGCAGTACTTC | CASRTDRRDYEQYF
TRBJ2-7 | TRBV27 | - | TRBD2 | TGTGCCAGCAGCCCTCGGGCGCGGGGGTCCTACGAGCAGTACTTC | CASSPRARGSYEQYF
TRBJ1-1 | TRBV6-1 | - | - | TGTGCCAGCAGTGAATGGCCGGGGTTGAACACTGAAGCTTTCTTT | CASSEWPGLNTEAFF
TRBJ2-1 | TRBV2 | - | TRBD2 | TGTGCCAGCAGGGTAGCGGGAGGGCCTGTCTCCTACAATGAGCAGTTCTTC | CASRVAGGPVSYNEQFF
TRBJ2-1 | TRBV29-1 | - | TRBD2 | TGCAGCGTTGAAGTGGCTAGCGGGAGTATCAATGAGCAGTTCTTC | CSVEVASGSINEQFF
TRBJ2-1 | TRBV11-2 | - | - | TGTGCCAGCAGCACATCAGGGAATGAGCAGTTCTTC | CASSTSGNEQFF
TRBJ1-2 | TRBV7-6 | - | - | TGTGCCAGCAGCCTCAACCGTGGGAATGGCTACACCTTC | CASSLNRGNGYTF
TRBJ2-1 | TRBV27 | - | - | TGTGCCAGCAGTTATGCCCTCGGCCACAATGAGCAGTTCTTC | CASSYALGHNEQFF
TRBJ2-2 | TRBV7-9 | - | TRBD2 | TGTGCCAGCAGCTCCGGGACTAGCAGGACCGGGGAGCTGTTTTTT | CASSSGTSRTGELFF
TRBJ2-1 | TRBV14 | once | TRBD1 | TGTGCCAGCAGCCAAGAAGTTGGCAGGGGGTATCCCACCTACAATGAGCAGTTCTTC | CASSQEVGRGYPTYNEQFF
TRBJ2-1 | TRBV27 | - | - | TGTGCCAGCAGTTTTCAAATTTGGGACGGGCAGTTCTTC | CASSFQIWDGQFF
TRBJ2-1 | TRBV14 | - | - | TGTGCCAGCAGCCGAACAGGGGGGGGCGTCGTTGTAAATGAGCAGTTCTTC | CASSRTGGGVVVNEQFF
TRBJ2-1 | TRBV9 | - | - | TGTGCCAGCAGTCCCGGGAGTTTGGTAAATGAGCAGTTCTTC | CASSPGSLVNEQFF
TRBJ2-7 | TRBV5-6 | - | - | TGTGCCAGCAGCTTGGGTAGGGTTTACGAGCAGTACTTC | CASSLGRVYEQYF
TRBJ2-1 | TRBV5-4 | - | TRBD2 | TGTGCCAGCAGCTTGAGGCGGGAGGGTAATGAGCAGTTCTTC | CASSLRREGNEQFF
TRBJ2-7 | TRBV9 | - | - | TGTGCCAGCAGCGTTGGGGCTAAAAGCTCCTACGAGCAGTACTTC | CASSVGAKSSYEQYF
TRBJ2-7 | TRBV6-1 | - | TRBD1 | TGTGCCAGCAGGCCAGGGACAGGGTGGTACGAGCAGTACTTC | CASRPGTGWYEQYF
TRBJ2-1 | TRBV2 | - | TRBD1 | TGTGCCAGCAGTATGGGACAGGGGAACAATGAGCAGTTCTTC | CASSMGQGNNEQFF
TRBJ2-7 | TRBV10-3 | - | - | TGTGCCATCAGTGAGTCTGGTAGCAAATTGGAACAGTACTTC | CAISESGSKLEQYF
TRBJ1-1 | TRBV4-1 | - | - | TGCGCCAGCAGCCAAGGGGAGGGTGGGAGCACTGAAGCTTTCTTT | CASSQGEGGSTEAFF
TRBJ2-7 | TRBV27 | - | TRBD1 | TGTGCCAGCAAAACAGGGGGCTACGAGCAGTACTTC | CASKTGGYEQYF
TRBJ2-1 | TRBV4-1 | - | TRBD2 | TGCGCCAGCAGCCAAGGACTAGCGAATGAGCAGTTCTTC | CASSQGLANEQFF
TRBJ2-1 | TRBV6-1 | - | - | TGTGCCAGCAGTGAAGTGGGAGTGTCCTACAATGAGCAGTTCTTC | CASSEVGVSYNEQFF
TRBJ2-5 | TRBV29-1 | - | TRBD1 | TGCAGCGCCCGTCAGGGGGCTGGGGAGACCCAGTACTTC | CSARQGAGETQYF
TRBJ2-7 | TRBV29-1 | - | - | TGCAGCGTCACCGGGGCTCGGGTAGAGCAGTACTTC | CSVTGARVEQYF
TRBJ2-7 | TRBV6-4 | once | TRBD2 | TGTGCCAGCAGTGGCAATAGCGGCGGGAGCCTATCCTGCGAGCAGTACTTC | CASSGNSGGSLSCEQYF
TRBJ2-3 | TRBV5-1 | - | - | TGCGCCAGCAGCTTGTTCTTCCTCACAGATACGCAGTATTTT | CASSLFFLTDTQYF
TRBJ2-7 | TRBV27 | - | - | TGTGCCAGCAGTGACGAAACGGGCTACGAGCAGTACTTC | CASSDETGYEQYF
TRBJ2-2 | TRBV7-3 | - | TRBD1 | TGTGCCAGCAGCACACAGGGGGCCTCGAACACCGGGGAGCTGTTTTTT | CASSTQGASNTGELFF
TRBJ1-1 | TRBV21-1 | - | - | TGTGCCAGCAGCCCCGGGACAGCGAACACTGAAGCTTTCTTT | CASSPGTANTEAFF
TRBJ2-2 | TRBV7-9 | - | - | TGTGCCAGCAGCCGACTAGTACGCACGAACACCGGGGAGCTGTTTTTT | CASSRLVRTNTGELFF
TRBJ2-3 | TRBV27 | - | TRBD2 | TGTGCCAGCAGTTTAGGGGGACTAGCGGAGAGCACAGATACGCAGTATTTT | CASSLGGLAESTDTQYF
TRBJ2-3 | TRBV27 | - | TRBD2 | TGTGCCAGCAGTTTCCTAGCGGGAGCCCGCACAGATACGCAGTATTTT | CASSFLAGARTDTQYF
TRBJ2-3 | TRBV7-9 | - | - | TGTGCCAGCAGCTTAGGCTGGGCTAGAGAGGCGGAAGATACGCAGTATTTT | CASSLGWAREAEDTQYF
TRBJ2-4 | TRBV27 | - | TRBD2 | TGTGCCAGCAGTTTAAAGGGGCGGGAGGATTTGGAAAACATTCAGTACTTC | CASSLKGREDLENIQYF
TRBJ1-1 | TRBV28 | - | - | TGTGCCAGCAGTTCGTGGGGCAACAGGTCCGAGGGAGCTTTCTTT | CASSSWGNRSEGAFF
TRBJ2-7 | TRBV13 | - | - | TGTGCCAGCAGCTCGACTAATTACGAGCAGTACTTC | CASSSTNYEQYF
TRBJ1-1 | TRBV13 | - | - | TGTGCCAGCAGCTTAGGCGTCGGCACTGAAGCTTTCTTT | CASSLGVGTEAFF
TRBJ2-3 | TRBV7-6 | - | - | TGTGCCAGCAGCTTAAGGTTGAGGATTTGGACAGATACGCAGTATTTT | CASSLRLRIWTDTQYF
TRBJ2-2 | TRBV21-1 | - | - | TGTGCCAGCAGGATTGGCTGGCGGGATCGACCCGGGGAGCTGTTTTTT | CASRIGWRDRPGELFF
TRBJ2-1 | TRBV11-2 | - | - | TGTGCCAGCAGCTCCTTTCGACTAGTTTGGCAGTTCTTC | CASSSFRLVWQFF
TRBJ1-2 | TRBV5-6 | once | - | TGTGCCAGCAGCTTGGGGCAGGGCCTTCCCCGCTATGGCTACACCTTC | CASSLGQGLPRYGYTF